This paragraph reports one T cell receptor (beta chain). The record originates from a study of a mutant IDH1 vaccine in newly diagnosed glioma. Time point denoted: baseline, week 1 (first vaccination visit). Treatment of the sample: pre-vaccination baseline after standard-of-care therapy. The germline gives CDR1 SGDLS, CDR2 YYNGEE. With V trimmed by 4 bases and J by 0 bases, 14 bases remained unmatched. The length of the CDR3 is 18 residues. Profiled with immunoSEQ multiplex PCR; TCRdb holds only in-frame clones, not every one. The sample lists under 90,000 clones, 75% to 85% occurring once. Sequences were derived from PBMCs, sampled from a glioma patient treated with radiotherapy, temozolomide or both. The TCR was taken from a man in his forties or fifties with glioma. V gene TRBV9 combines with J gene TRBJ1-2, with TRBD1 matching 8 bases. In nucleotides, the CDR3 is TGTGCCAGCAGCCCTAACAGGGGACAGGCAGAATCTAACTATGGCTACACCTTC. This sequence encodes CASSPNRGQAESNYGYTF.